This TCR beta chain is drawn from a study of T-cell memory formation after mild COVID-19. This CDR3 has 11 residues. V lost 10 bases to trimming and J lost 4 bases, with 10 bases between them. Germline V gives CDR1 MNHEY, CDR2 SVGEGT. TCRdb reprocessed the 5' RACE reads via MiXCR and lists one record per CDR3 protein. The sample records some 210,000 distinct CDR3 sequences, more than 9% being singletons. In this sample, this clonotype turned up a few times. Sample: PBMCs or a T cell subset sorted from them (not recorded which). The rearrangement links TRBV6-2 or TRBV6-3 to TRBJ2-5; D gene unclear. This clonotype was sampled from a man aged 18 to 29 who had mild COVID-19 (a few samples of this study predate the infection). Cell type and time point are not known. In nucleotides, the CDR3 is TGTGCCACTGGGCAGGTAGAGACCCAGTACTTC. Translation: CATGQVETQYF.